This T cell receptor beta chain was documented in a study of blood T cells in healthy people across ages. Points from the study as a whole: Significant beta diversity loss was already apparent by age approximately 36, declining roughly linearly.

Comments on this clonotype: Its antigen remains unidentified.

The germline V gene encodes CDR1 MNHNY and CDR2 SVGAGI (reference sequence). The CDR3 covers 14 residues. Deletions cut 8 bases from V and 2 bases from J, with 10 bases between. Alongside a J-beta primer mix, a sample-barcoded 5' primer served in a second PCR lasting roughly 6 to 11 cycles. TCRdb itself ran the 5' RACE reads through MiXCR, one entry per CDR3 protein. The data contain about 830,000 distinct CDR3 sequences, 55% to 70% of them singletons. For every donor, a draw yielded approximately 9.8 milliliters of peripheral blood. The total RNA that was extracted per sample amounted to at least 5 micrograms.

Sequencing was done on a sample of blood. V is TRBV6-6 and J is TRBJ2-6; tentatively, D is TRBD1 (6 bases). This TCR was recovered from a man younger than 45 in good health. In DNA, the CDR3 is TGTGCCAGCGTTCAGGGGACTGGGGCCAACGTCCTGACTTTC. Amino acid sequence: CASVQGTGANVLTF.